This is a list of T cell receptor beta chains from one sample in a study of molecular identifiers for immune sequencing clone quantification. TCRdb recomputed calls from the PCR reads with MiXCR, one row per CDR3 protein. Of 70,000 to 95,000 distinct CDR3 sequences detected, around 20% appear once; the ten largest clones hold 0.7% to 0.95%. The specimen sequenced was naive CD8+ T cells from blood, with Jurkat cell RNA spiked in. The receptor source for this set is a human donor in good health. Some libraries in this study had Jurkat cell RNA spiked in. CDR3s include the opening cysteine and the closing phenylalanine or tryptophan. A D gene is named only where the DNA matches it firmly. Clone size is not always given. Where it is, it says once, few, many or a class for expanded clones.

TRBJ2-1 - TRBV27 many CASSLSWGLANEQFF TGTGCCAGCAGTTTATCGTGGGGTCTGGCCAATGAGCAGTTCTTC
TRBJ2-7 - TRBV6-5 many CASQSTGTYEQYF TGTGCCAGCCAATCAACAGGTACCTACGAGCAGTACTTC
TRBJ2-3 TRBD2 TRBV4-1 many CASSQESGGTDTQYF TGCGCCAGCAGCCAAGAGAGCGGGGGCACAGATACGCAGTATTTT
TRBJ2-3 TRBD2 TRBV9 many CASSVGSGGGDTQYF TGTGCCAGCAGCGTAGGCAGCGGGGGAGGAGATACGCAGTATTTT
TRBJ2-1 - TRBV6-2/TRBV6-3 many CASSPPTSTAYNEQFF TGTGCCAGCAGTCCTCCCACTAGTACCGCCTACAATGAGCAGTTCTTC
TRBJ1-5 TRBD1 TRBV28 - CASSPDRVGNQPQHF TGTGCCAGCAGTCCCGACAGGGTTGGCAATCAGCCCCAGCATTTT
TRBJ1-5 - TRBV4-1 many CASSQEGVRQPQHF TGCGCCAGCAGCCAAGAGGGGGTACGCCAGCCCCAGCATTTT
TRBJ1-3 - TRBV27 many CASSPVPSGNTIYF TGTGCCAGCAGTCCGGTCCCCTCTGGAAACACCATATATTTT
TRBJ1-5 - TRBV19 many CAGSVLGYSSNQPQHF TGTGCCGGTAGTGTCTTAGGGTACAGTAGCAATCAGCCCCAGCATTTT
TRBJ2-2 TRBD2 TRBV4-1 few CASSQVELAGSNTGNGELFF TGCGCCAGCAGCCAAGTCGAACTAGCGGGATCGAACACCGGGAACGGGGAGCTGTTTTTT
TRBJ2-5 TRBD2 TRBV5-4 few CASSLEELAGEQETQYF TGTGCCAGCAGCTTGGAGGAGTTAGCGGGAGAGCAAGAGACCCAGTACTTC
TRBJ1-5 TRBD1 TRBV30 many CAWSVRTGPNQPQHF TGTGCCTGGAGTGTACGGACAGGTCCTAATCAGCCCCAGCATTTT
TRBJ1-5 - TRBV12-3/TRBV12-4 many CASSPTGYNQPQHF TGTGCCAGCAGTCCTACAGGTTACAATCAGCCCCAGCATTTT
TRBJ2-7 TRBD1 TRBV19 many CASTPSDRGREQYF TGTGCCAGTACCCCCTCGGACAGGGGAAGGGAGCAGTACTTC
TRBJ1-6 - TRBV7-9 few CASSWSSEVGSPLHF TGTGCCAGCAGCTGGTCATCGGAAGTCGGTTCACCCCTCCACTTT
TRBJ1-2 - TRBV12-3/TRBV12-4 - CASSDSPYGYTF TGTGCCAGCAGCGACAGTCCCTATGGCTACACCTTC
TRBJ2-7 TRBD2 TRBV13 many CASSLGGAGAYEQYF TGTGCCAGCAGCTTGGGAGGAGCGGGGGCCTACGAGCAGTACTTC
TRBJ1-1 - TRBV9 many CASSITGKLNTEAFF TGTGCCAGCAGCATCACAGGGAAGCTAAACACTGAAGCTTTCTTT
TRBJ1-2 TRBD1 TRBV6-5 many CASSYSGAGQSYGYTF TGTGCCAGCAGTTACTCCGGAGCGGGACAGAGCTATGGCTACACCTTC
TRBJ1-1 - TRBV2 many CASSEGVGTEAFF TGTGCCAGCAGTGAAGGGGTTGGCACTGAAGCTTTCTTT
TRBJ1-5 - TRBV6-2/TRBV6-3 many CASTSRDNYSNQPQHF TGTGCCAGCACTTCCCGGGACAATTATAGCAATCAGCCCCAGCATTTT
TRBJ2-1 - TRBV11-2 many CASSLVGHPVYNEQFF TGTGCCAGCAGCTTAGTCGGTCACCCGGTTTACAATGAGCAGTTCTTC
TRBJ2-3 TRBD2 TRBV9 many CASSAGLAGVRDTQYF TGTGCCAGCAGCGCCGGACTAGCGGGAGTAAGAGATACGCAGTATTTT
TRBJ2-1 - TRBV10-3 many CAISADWTENNEQFF TGTGCCATCAGCGCGGACTGGACCGAGAACAATGAGCAGTTCTTC
TRBJ2-5 - TRBV13 few CASSLGVGVGGVEPETQYF TGTGCCAGCAGCTTAGGCGTAGGGGTCGGGGGCGTGGAGCCAGAGACCCAGTACTTC
TRBJ1-1 - TRBV9 many CASSVRGNTEAFF TGTGCCAGCAGCGTACGGGGGAACACTGAAGCTTTCTTT
TRBJ1-1 - TRBV4-3 many CASSQDSWGVFEAFF TGCGCCAGCAGCCAAGATAGTTGGGGAGTATTTGAAGCTTTCTTT
TRBJ2-7 - TRBV13 many CASSLTTGTYEQYF TGTGCCAGCAGCCTCACCACAGGAACCTACGAGCAGTACTTC
TRBJ1-6 - TRBV27 - CASSLLENSPLHF TGTGCCAGCAGTTTATTGGAGAATTCACCCCTCCACTTT
TRBJ2-2 - TRBV19 many CASRPSNTGELFF TGTGCCAGTAGACCGTCGAACACCGGGGAGCTGTTTTTT
TRBJ2-7 TRBD1 TRBV6-5 many CASSLDRGGYEQYF TGTGCCAGCAGTTTAGACAGGGGTGGGTACGAGCAGTACTTC
TRBJ2-1 TRBD2 TRBV4-3 many CASSQGRLAGDNEQFF TGCGCCAGCAGCCAAGGTCGCCTAGCGGGGGACAATGAGCAGTTCTTC
TRBJ2-1 TRBD2 TRBV12-5 many CASGLVHRGGGIYNEQFF TGTGCTAGTGGTTTGGTACACCGGGGCGGGGGGATCTACAATGAGCAGTTCTTC
TRBJ2-6 - TRBV6-4 many CASSEHGQAGTSGANVLTF TGTGCCAGCAGTGAACACGGGCAGGCCGGGACCTCTGGGGCCAACGTCCTGACTTTC
TRBJ2-3 - TRBV5-4 many CASRWGEAGTDTQYF TGTGCCAGCAGGTGGGGGGAGGCCGGCACAGATACGCAGTATTTT
TRBJ2-1 TRBD2 TRBV11-2 many CASSRILGGGVTYNEQFF TGTGCCAGCAGCCGAATCTTGGGGGGAGGGGTAACCTACAATGAGCAGTTCTTC
TRBJ2-7 - TRBV11-2 many CASSLAYEQYF TGTGCCAGCAGCCTAGCCTACGAGCAGTACTTC
TRBJ2-1 - TRBV6-2/TRBV6-3 - CASIAGGWHEQFF TGTGCCAGCATCGCAGGGGGGTGGCATGAGCAGTTCTTC
TRBJ2-6 - TRBV27 many CASSFVSGANVLTF TGTGCCAGCAGTTTCGTCTCTGGGGCCAACGTCCTGACTTTC
TRBJ2-7 - TRBV12-3/TRBV12-4 - CAGSFGRHEQYF TGTGCCGGCAGCTTCGGACGCCACGAGCAGTACTTC
TRBJ2-5 - TRBV6-5 many CANCRGNQETQYF TGTGCCAACTGCCGGGGGAACCAAGAGACCCAGTACTTC
TRBJ2-7 - TRBV5-4 - CASSSAEGTEQYF TGTGCCAGCAGCTCGGCCGAGGGGACCGAGCAGTACTTC
TRBJ1-1 TRBD1 TRBV5-1 many CASSLNRDRGHRTGNSTEAFF TGCGCCAGCAGCTTGAACCGGGACAGGGGGCATCGAACAGGGAATAGCACTGAAGCTTTCTTT
TRBJ2-5 TRBD2 TRBV27 many CASSWGLAIQETQYF TGTGCCAGCAGTTGGGGACTAGCCATCCAAGAGACCCAGTACTTC
TRBJ2-7 TRBD2 TRBV19 many CASIPGQNPHKTSGSWYEQYF TGTGCCAGTATCCCGGGACAGAATCCCCATAAGACTAGCGGGAGCTGGTACGAGCAGTACTTC
TRBJ2-5 TRBD2 TRBV6-2/TRBV6-3 many CASSYPGSGGQETQYF TGTGCCAGCAGTTACCCCGGCAGCGGGGGCCAAGAGACCCAGTACTTC
TRBJ1-5 - TRBV6-6 - CASRGGGNQPQHF TGTGCCAGCCGGGGGGGTGGCAATCAGCCCCAGCATTTT
TRBJ1-1 TRBD1 TRBV27 many CASSLDRGTEAFF TGTGCCAGCAGTTTGGACAGGGGCACTGAAGCTTTCTTT
TRBJ1-1 - TRBV24-1 many CATSDLSEEPNTEAFF TGTGCCACCAGTGATTTGTCGGAGGAGCCGAACACTGAAGCTTTCTTT
TRBJ2-7 - TRBV25-1 many CASSEPEWSGQYF TGTGCCAGCAGTGAACCAGAATGGTCGGGGCAGTACTTC
TRBJ2-7 TRBD1 TRBV7-8 many CASSPGTGAYEQYF TGTGCCAGCAGCCCGGGGACAGGGGCCTACGAGCAGTACTTC
TRBJ2-2 TRBD2 TRBV7-9 many CASGLAGIGGELFF TGTGCCAGCGGGCTAGCGGGAATTGGCGGGGAGCTGTTTTTT
TRBJ2-7 TRBD2 TRBV5-8 - CASREPGLAGLNSYEQYF TGTGCCAGCAGGGAACCGGGACTAGCGGGATTAAACTCCTACGAGCAGTACTTC
TRBJ2-7 - TRBV28 - CASSLLLGSYAQYF TGTGCCAGCAGTTTATTGCTGGGGAGCTACGCGCAGTACTTC
TRBJ2-7 TRBD1 TRBV19 many CASKMGQGAYEQYF TGTGCCAGTAAAATGGGGCAGGGGGCTTACGAGCAGTACTTC